The sequence of this T cell receptor beta chain was determined in a study of chemoradiotherapy in HPV16-positive cancers. In the study overall: A couple of HPV16-positive patients' cells yielded candidate HPV-specific clones and common motifs. Whole-study findings and limits: Functional assays defining HPV-specific T cells used only two HPV16-positive patients. Candidate HPV-specific clones and E7-related TCR motifs grew in tumor during treatment.

A word on this clone: Its antigen is not identified.

The CDR3 consists of 15 residues. CDR1 and CDR2 (germline): MDHEN, SYDVKM. Unmatched junction bases numbered 9, after V lost 6 bases and J lost 7 bases. Some clones are missing from TCRdb's copy, which holds only in-frame ones; the method was immunoSEQ multiplex PCR. In the table there are around 8,000 clones, roughly 79% of which are singletons. This clonotype originated in a human donor with HPV-associated anogenital cancer. The chain joins TRBV28 to TRBJ1-4, with 9 bases matching TRBD1. Sampling took place from a patient who underwent chemoradiotherapy. CDR3 in amino acids: CASSLPGQGFEKLFF. In DNA form, the CDR3 reads TGTGCCAGCAGCTTACCGGGACAGGGTTTTGAAAAACTGTTTTTT. Full variable domain (rest looked up from reference TRBV28 and TRBJ1-4): DVKVTQSSRYLVKRTGEKVFLECVQDMDHENMFWYRQDPGLGLRLIYFSYDVKMKEKGDIPEGYSVSREKKERFSLILESASTNQTSMYLCASSLPGQGFEKLFFGSGTQLSVL.